The clone carrying this T cell receptor beta chain was seen repeatedly, ten times or more. Time point denoted: newly diagnosed GD, antithyroid drugs for less than 3 months. The TCR library was prepared using RNA isolated from PBMCs. This record comes from a study of regulatory T cells in long-lasting Graves disease. Arm-PCR of CDR3 regions and iRepertoire HTBI primers were the basis on which TCR beta libraries were built. TCRdb re-called the multiplex PCR reads with MiXCR, one entry per CDR3 protein. Here the sample spans 200,000 to 250,000 distinct CDR3 sequences, approximately 16% being singletons. The CDR3 is 17 amino acids. J was trimmed by 6 bases and V by 2 bases; bases with no gene match: 10. Germline values: CDR1 LGHNA, CDR2 YNFKEQ.

The clonotype originates from a female donor with Graves disease. The chain links TRBV4-2 to TRBJ1-1; 12 nucleotides align to TRBD1. Here the sequenced sample was peripheral blood mononuclear cells (PBMCs), taken at new diagnosis, from a patient treated with antithyroid drugs. The CDR3 spells CASSQWGTGGSRAEAFF. The CDR3 nucleotides are TGTGCCAGCAGCCAATGGGGGACAGGGGGCAGCAGGGCTGAAGCTTTCTTT.